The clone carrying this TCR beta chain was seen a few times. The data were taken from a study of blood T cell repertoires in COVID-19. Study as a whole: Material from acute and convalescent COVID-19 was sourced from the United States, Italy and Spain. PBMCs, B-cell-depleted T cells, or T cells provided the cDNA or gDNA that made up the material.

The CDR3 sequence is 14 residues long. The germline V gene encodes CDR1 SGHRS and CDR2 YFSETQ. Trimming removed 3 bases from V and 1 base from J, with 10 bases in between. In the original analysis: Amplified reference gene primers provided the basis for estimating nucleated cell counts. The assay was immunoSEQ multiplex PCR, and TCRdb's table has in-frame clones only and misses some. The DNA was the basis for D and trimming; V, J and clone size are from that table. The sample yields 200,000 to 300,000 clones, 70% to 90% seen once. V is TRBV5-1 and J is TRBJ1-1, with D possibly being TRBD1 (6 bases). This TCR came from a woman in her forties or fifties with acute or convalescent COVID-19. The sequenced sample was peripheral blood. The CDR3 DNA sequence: TGCGCCAGCAGCTGGGGACAACCGAACACTGAAGCTTTCTTT. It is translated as CASSWGQPNTEAFF.